This is a list of T cell receptor beta chains from one sample in a study of T cells after yellow fever vaccination. TCRdb processed the 5' RACE reads anew with MiXCR; each CDR3 protein has one entry. This repertoire shows about 300,000 distinct CDR3 sequences, around 9.3% found once; its top ten account for 3% to 4%. Sequencing was performed on CD4+ T cells sorted from PBMCs, taken 5 days after the yellow fever booster vaccination. The origin of the receptors is a man between 18 and 35 years old who received the YFV17D yellow fever vaccine. CDR3s include the opening cysteine and the closing phenylalanine or tryptophan. Each record gives: clone size, D gene, V gene, J gene, CDR3 protein, CDR3 DNA. A D gene is named only where the DNA matches it firmly. Some rows have no size entry. The others give once, few or many, or a class for an expanded clone.

-	TRBD1	TRBV6-6	TRBJ1-1	CASSYAYDRVEAFF	TGTGCCAGCAGTTACGCTTATGACAGGGTTGAAGCTTTCTTT
few	-	TRBV7-2	TRBJ1-6	CASSSTGLSPLHF	TGTGCCAGCAGCTCCACAGGGTTATCACCCCTCCACTTT
few	-	TRBV7-9	TRBJ2-4	CASSQDGAPNIQYF	TGTGCCAGCAGCCAGGACGGCGCCCCAAACATTCAGTACTTC
-	-	TRBV12-3/TRBV12-4	TRBJ1-1	CASRIEGQNTEAFF	TGTGCCAGCAGAATCGAGGGCCAGAACACTGAAGCTTTCTTT
many	TRBD1	TRBV6-2/TRBV6-3	TRBJ2-1	CASTQPWAGGDPWRNEQFF	TGTGCCAGCACCCAGCCCTGGGCAGGGGGCGACCCGTGGAGGAATGAGCAGTTCTTC
many	-	TRBV29-1	TRBJ2-1	CSVETTPGSQAQFF	TGCAGCGTTGAGACGACCCCTGGGAGCCAGGCGCAGTTCTTC
-	-	TRBV6-5	TRBJ2-5	CASSFSTASGQETQYF	TGTGCCAGCAGTTTTTCGACCGCCTCGGGGCAAGAGACCCAGTACTTC
few	-	TRBV5-1	TRBJ2-3	CASRQETTDTQYF	TGCGCCAGCCGACAGGAGACCACAGATACGCAGTATTTT
few	TRBD1	TRBV11-2	TRBJ2-1	CASSTWTGKAVDEQFF	TGTGCCAGCAGCACCTGGACAGGGAAGGCGGTGGATGAGCAGTTCTTC
-	TRBD2	TRBV19	TRBJ2-1	CASSIRTSGAPNQQFF	TGTGCCAGTAGTATCCGGACTAGCGGGGCTCCTAATCAGCAGTTCTTC
few	-	TRBV5-6	TRBJ1-5	CASRKRGSVDNQPQHF	TGTGCCAGCAGGAAACGGGGCTCCGTGGACAATCAGCCCCAGCATTTT
-	TRBD1	TRBV12-3/TRBV12-4	TRBJ1-2	CASIPGQSYGYNF	TGTGCCAGCATCCCGGGACAGAGCTATGGCTACAACTTC
many	TRBD2	TRBV7-9	TRBJ2-3	CASSRAAGLPFTDTQYF	TGTGCCAGCAGCCGTGCGGCGGGACTACCCTTCACAGATACGCAGTATTTT
-	-	TRBV7-2	TRBJ1-2	CARSFRRGGYTF	TGTGCCAGAAGCTTCAGGCGGGGAGGCTACACCTTC
-	TRBD1	TRBV7-9	TRBJ1-1	CASSLGTGRGTEAFF	TGTGCCAGCAGCTTGGGGACAGGGCGGGGCACTGAAGCTTTCTTT
-	TRBD1	TRBV7-9	TRBJ2-6	CALGRDRIVSGWANVLTF	TGTGCGCTAGGCCGGGACAGGATCGTCTCTGGCTGGGCCAACGTCCTGACTTTC
few	TRBD2	TRBV5-1	TRBJ2-7	CASSLELSGGSEQYF	TGCGCCAGCAGCTTGGAACTAAGCGGGGGGTCCGAGCAGTACTTC
-	TRBD2	TRBV7-3	TRBJ2-6	CASTKGGLGAVSGANVLTF	TGTGCCAGCACCAAAGGCGGACTAGGAGCCGTCTCTGGGGCCAACGTCCTGACTTTC
few	-	TRBV21-1	TRBJ1-4	CASSKDKEADEKLFF	TGTGCCAGCAGCAAAGATAAGGAGGCGGATGAAAAACTGTTTTTT
-	TRBD1	TRBV11-2	TRBJ2-1	CASSLGRGQGYNEQFF	TGTGCCAGCAGCTTAGGACGGGGACAGGGGTACAATGAGCAGTTCTTC
many	-	TRBV5-1	TRBJ1-2	CASSGTGYLGYTF	TGCGCCAGCAGCGGTACAGGGTATCTTGGCTACACCTTC
few	TRBD1	TRBV7-2	TRBJ1-1	CASRPGFGTGSMNTEAFF	TGTGCCAGCAGACCCGGATTTGGGACAGGAAGTATGAACACTGAAGCTTTCTTT
many	TRBD2	TRBV6-2/TRBV6-3	TRBJ2-1	CASTKRGQNNEQFF	TGTGCCAGCACTAAGCGGGGGCAAAACAATGAGCAGTTCTTC
many	-	TRBV20-1	TRBJ1-4	CSARDRPRDEKLFF	TGCAGTGCTAGAGATAGGCCCAGAGATGAAAAACTGTTTTTT
few	-	TRBV5-1	TRBJ1-1	CASSLRPGVVDTEAFF	TGCGCCAGCAGCTTGCGACCGGGGGTTGTGGACACTGAAGCTTTCTTT
-	-	TRBV6-2/TRBV6-3	TRBJ2-5	CASSDYMVETQYF	TGTGCCAGCAGTGACTATATGGTGGAGACCCAGTACTTC